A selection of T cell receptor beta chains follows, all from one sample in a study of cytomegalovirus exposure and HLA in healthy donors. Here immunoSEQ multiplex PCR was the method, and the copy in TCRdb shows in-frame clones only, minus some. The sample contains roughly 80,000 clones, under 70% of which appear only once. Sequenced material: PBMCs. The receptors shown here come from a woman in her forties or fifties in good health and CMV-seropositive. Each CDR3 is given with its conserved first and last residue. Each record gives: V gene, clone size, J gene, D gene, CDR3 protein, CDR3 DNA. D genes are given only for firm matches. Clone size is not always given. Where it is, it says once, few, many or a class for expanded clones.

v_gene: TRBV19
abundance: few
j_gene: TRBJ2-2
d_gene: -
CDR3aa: CASSMTSRNTGELFF
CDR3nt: TGTGCCAGTAGTATGACTTCCAGAAACACCGGGGAGCTGTTTTTT

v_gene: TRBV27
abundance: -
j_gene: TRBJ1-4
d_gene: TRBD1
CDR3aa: CASSADRVGKKLFF
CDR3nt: TGTGCCAGCAGTGCTGACAGGGTCGGGAAAAAACTGTTTTTT

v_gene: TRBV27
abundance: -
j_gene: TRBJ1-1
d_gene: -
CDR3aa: CASSPPIGSGENTEAFF
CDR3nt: TGTGCCAGCAGTCCACCGATAGGCTCTGGAGAGAACACTGAAGCTTTCTTT

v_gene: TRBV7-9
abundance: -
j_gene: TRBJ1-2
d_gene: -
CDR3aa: CASSSPGVYGYTF
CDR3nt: TGTGCCAGCAGCTCGCCCGGTGTCTATGGCTACACCTTC

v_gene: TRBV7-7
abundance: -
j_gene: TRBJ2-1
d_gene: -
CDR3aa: CASSLSPTNERFF
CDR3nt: TGTGCCAGCAGCTTAAGTCCGACTAATGAGCGGTTCTTC

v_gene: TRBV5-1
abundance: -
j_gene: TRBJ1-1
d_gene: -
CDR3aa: CASSFGQGGTEAFF
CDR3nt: TGCGCCAGCAGCTTTGGGCAGGGAGGTACTGAAGCTTTCTTT

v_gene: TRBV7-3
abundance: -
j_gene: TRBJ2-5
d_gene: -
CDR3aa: CASSLNTGTQETQYF
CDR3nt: TGTGCCAGCAGCTTAAATACGGGGACACAAGAGACCCAGTACTTC

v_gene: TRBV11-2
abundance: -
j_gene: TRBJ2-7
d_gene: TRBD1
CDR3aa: CASSFSTGGYEQYF
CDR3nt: TGTGCCAGCAGCTTTTCGACAGGGGGATACGAGCAGTACTTC

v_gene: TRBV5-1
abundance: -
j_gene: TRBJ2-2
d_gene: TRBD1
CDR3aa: CASHIQGITGELFF
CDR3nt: TGCGCCAGCCACATACAGGGGATCACCGGGGAGCTGTTTTTT

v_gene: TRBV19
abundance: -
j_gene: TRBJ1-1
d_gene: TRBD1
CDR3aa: CASNARGGGVDTEAFF
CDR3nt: TGTGCCAGTAATGCGCGAGGGGGCGGCGTTGACACTGAAGCTTTCTTT

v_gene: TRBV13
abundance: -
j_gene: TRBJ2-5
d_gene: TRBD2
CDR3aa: CASSLSGVRETQYF
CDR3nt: TGTGCCAGCAGCTTAAGCGGGGTGAGGGAGACCCAGTACTTC

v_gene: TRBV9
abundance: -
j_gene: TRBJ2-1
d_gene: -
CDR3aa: CASSVVGWAGANEQFF
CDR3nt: TGTGCCAGCAGCGTAGTTGGGTGGGCGGGGGCCAATGAGCAGTTCTTC

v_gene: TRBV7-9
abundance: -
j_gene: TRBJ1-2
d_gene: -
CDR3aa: CSSSLSAKELYGYTF
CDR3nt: TGTTCCAGCAGCTTATCCGCCAAGGAACTATATGGCTACACCTTC

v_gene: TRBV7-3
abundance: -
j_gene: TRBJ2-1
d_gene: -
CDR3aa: CASSLQGALGNEQFF
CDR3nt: TGTGCCAGCAGCTTACAAGGGGCCCTAGGTAATGAGCAGTTCTTC

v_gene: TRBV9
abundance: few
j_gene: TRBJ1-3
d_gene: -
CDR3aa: CASSVNPSSGGNSGNTIYF
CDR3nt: TGTGCCAGCAGCGTAAACCCCTCTTCGGGAGGAAACTCTGGAAACACCATATATTTT